This T cell receptor beta chain is drawn from a study of glioma-infiltrating T cells after dendritic cell vaccination. Study-level information: Between the early 2000s and the early 2010s, patients got autologous tumor lysate-pulsed dendritic cell vaccines. Monocyte-derived dendritic cells, cultured seven days with IL-4 and GM-CSF, were pulsed with autologous tumor lysate.

Time point: after dendritic cell vaccination, including at tumor progression/relapse. PBMC were collected before vaccination, two weeks after the third vaccination, and at progression. This clone appeared a single time. TCRB CDR3 was amplified from 2 ug genomic DNA or less. The method was immunoSEQ multiplex PCR; TCRdb's version includes in-frame clones alone and lacks a portion of them. There are 85,000 to 100,000 clones in the sample; roughly 80% occur only once, and 4.5% to 5.5% lies in the top ten. J lost 6 bases, V lost 4 bases, and 8 bases had no gene match. This CDR3 is built from 15 residues. The germline CDR1 and CDR2 sequences are MNHNY and SVGAGI (reference sequence).

This chain uses TRBV6-6 with TRBJ2-7; TRBD2 matches 11 bases. This clonotype was sampled from a human donor with glioblastoma. The sample here was blood, taken after dendritic cell vaccination. CDR3 residues: CASSLKLAGGFEQYF. The CDR3 DNA reads as TGTGCCAGCAGTTTAAAATTAGCGGGAGGGTTCGAGCAGTACTTC.